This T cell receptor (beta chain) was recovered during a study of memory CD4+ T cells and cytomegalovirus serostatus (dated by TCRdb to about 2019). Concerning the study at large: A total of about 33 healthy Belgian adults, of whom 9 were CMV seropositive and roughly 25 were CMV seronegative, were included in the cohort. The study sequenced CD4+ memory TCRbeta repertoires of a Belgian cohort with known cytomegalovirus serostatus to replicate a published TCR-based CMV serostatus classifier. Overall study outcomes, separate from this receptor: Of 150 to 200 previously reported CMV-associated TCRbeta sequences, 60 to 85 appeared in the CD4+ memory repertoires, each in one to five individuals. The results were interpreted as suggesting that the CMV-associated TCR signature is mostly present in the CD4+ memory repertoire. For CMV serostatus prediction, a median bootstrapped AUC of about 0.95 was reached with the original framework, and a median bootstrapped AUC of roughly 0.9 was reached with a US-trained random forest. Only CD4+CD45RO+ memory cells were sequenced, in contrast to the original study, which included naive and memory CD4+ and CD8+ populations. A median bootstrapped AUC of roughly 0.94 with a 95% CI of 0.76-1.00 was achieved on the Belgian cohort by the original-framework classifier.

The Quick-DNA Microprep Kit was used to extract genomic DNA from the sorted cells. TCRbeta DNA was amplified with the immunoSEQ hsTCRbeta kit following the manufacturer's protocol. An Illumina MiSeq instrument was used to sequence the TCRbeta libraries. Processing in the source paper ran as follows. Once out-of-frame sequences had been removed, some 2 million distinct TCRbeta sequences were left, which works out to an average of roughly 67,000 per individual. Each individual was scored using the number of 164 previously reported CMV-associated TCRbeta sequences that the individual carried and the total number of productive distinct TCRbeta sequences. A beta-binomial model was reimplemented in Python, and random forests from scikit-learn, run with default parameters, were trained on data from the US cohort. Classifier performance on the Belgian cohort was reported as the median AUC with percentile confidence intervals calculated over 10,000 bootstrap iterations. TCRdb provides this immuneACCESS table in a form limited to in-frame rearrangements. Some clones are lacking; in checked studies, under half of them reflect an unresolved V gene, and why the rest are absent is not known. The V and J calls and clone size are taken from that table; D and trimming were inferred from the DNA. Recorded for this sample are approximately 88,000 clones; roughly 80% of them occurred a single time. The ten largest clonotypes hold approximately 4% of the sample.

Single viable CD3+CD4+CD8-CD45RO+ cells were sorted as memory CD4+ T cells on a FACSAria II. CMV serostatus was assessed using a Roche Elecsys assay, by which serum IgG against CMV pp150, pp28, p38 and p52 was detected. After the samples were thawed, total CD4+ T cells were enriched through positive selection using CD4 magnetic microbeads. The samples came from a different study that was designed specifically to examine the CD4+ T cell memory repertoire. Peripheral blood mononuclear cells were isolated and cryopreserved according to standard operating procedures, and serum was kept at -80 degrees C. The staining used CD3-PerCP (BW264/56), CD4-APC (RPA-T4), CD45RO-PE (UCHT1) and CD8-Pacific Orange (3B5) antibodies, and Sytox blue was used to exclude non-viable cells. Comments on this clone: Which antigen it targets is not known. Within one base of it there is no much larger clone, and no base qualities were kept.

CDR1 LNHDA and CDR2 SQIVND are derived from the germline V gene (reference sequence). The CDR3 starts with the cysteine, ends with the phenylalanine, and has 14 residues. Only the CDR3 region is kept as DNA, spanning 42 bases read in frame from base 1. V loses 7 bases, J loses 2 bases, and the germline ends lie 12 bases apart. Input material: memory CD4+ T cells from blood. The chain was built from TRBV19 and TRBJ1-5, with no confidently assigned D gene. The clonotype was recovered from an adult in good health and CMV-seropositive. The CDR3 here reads CASISHLGNQPQHF. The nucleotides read TGTGCCAGTATTAGTCACTTAGGCAATCAGCCCCAGCATTTT.